This entry lists 30 T cell receptor beta chains sequenced from one sample in a study of shared clonotypes between healthy human individuals. Assay: immunoSEQ multiplex PCR; the TCRdb copy retains only in-frame clones and omits some. Among around 690,000 clones listed, roughly 87% were seen once. The source material was memory CD8+ T cells from PBMCs. This sample's subset: CD45RO+ cells pooled with CCR7-negative TemRA cells. These receptors were taken from a man aged 18 to 30 in good health. Some clones in this sample may be carry-over from other donors' samples.

V is TRBV30 and J is TRBJ2-7; maybe TRBD1 (5 bases). From germline, CDR1 is GTSNPN and CDR2 SVGIG (reference sequence). The CDR3 runs to 13 residues. Deletions cut 2 bases from V and 5 bases from J, with 13 bases between. The CDR3 DNA reads as TGTGCCTGGAGTCTAACAGGCTACGACGAGCAGTACTTC. Its protein is CAWSLTGYDEQYF.

The chain is built from TRBV7-3 and TRBJ2-7, with D perhaps being TRBD1 or TRBD2 (5 bases each). The germline V gene encodes CDR1 SGHTA and CDR2 FQGTGA. This CDR3 has 14 residues. Trimming cost V 1 base and J 5 bases, with 12 bases left between them. CDR3 region: CASSLIGGGDEQYF. CDR3 in DNA: TGTGCCAGCAGCTTAATAGGTGGGGGAGACGAGCAGTACTTC.

Here the CDR3 reads CSVETSGRAGEQFF. CDR3 nucleotide sequence: TGCAGCGTTGAAACTAGCGGGAGGGCAGGTGAGCAGTTCTTC. The chain joins TRBV29-1 to TRBJ2-1; 13 bases line up with TRBD2. After removal of 2 bases from V and 9 bases from J, the junction contained 4 bases not matched to a gene. The CDR3 runs 14 residues. CDR1 and CDR2 from the germline V gene are SQVTM and ANQGSEA.

The V gene is TRBV28, the J gene TRBJ1-5; no reliable D call. The ends were cut back, 4 bases at V and 10 bases at J, with 14 bases in the middle. CDR3 size: 13 residues. Germline values: CDR1 MDHEN, CDR2 SYDVKM. The CDR3 DNA reads TGTGCCAGCAGTTCCACCCGACCAGGTCCCCAGCATTTT. Translated, it gives CASSSTRPGPQHF.

This sequence joins TRBV7-8 and TRBJ1-5, with D maybe TRBD1 (6 bases). From germline, CDR1 is SGHVS and CDR2 FQNEAQ. With 0 bases removed from V and 3 bases from J, the gap between germline ends came to 18 bases. This CDR3 comprises 18 residues. The DNA of the CDR3 is TGTGCCAGCAGCTTAGCAATGGGATTCCAGGGGTTCAATCAGCCCCAGCATTTT. This encodes CASSLAMGFQGFNQPQHF.

J is TRBJ1-4 and V is TRBV15; maybe TRBD1 (5 bases). The CDR3 runs 16 residues. Germline V gene data show CDR1 as LNHNV and CDR2 as YYDKDF (reference sequence). V was trimmed by 3 bases and J by 5 bases, leaving 16 bases between them. This chain's CDR3 is CATSRDRDVENEKLFF. The CDR3 DNA follows: TGTGCCACCAGCAGGGACCGGGACGTAGAGAATGAAAAACTGTTTTTT.

The V call is TRBV13, the J call TRBJ2-5; either TRBD1 or TRBD2 may fit D (6 bases each). The assigned J gene may be wrong: the sequence end matches TRBJ2-7 better. The CDR3 totals 13 residues. Per the germline V gene, CDR1 is PRHDT and CDR2 is FYEKMQ (reference sequence). Written as DNA, the CDR3 is TGTGCCAGCAGTGAACAGGGAGGATACGAGCAGTACTTC. It yields the protein CASSEQGGYEQYF.

The rearrangement uses TRBV4-1 and TRBJ1-4, with D tentatively TRBD1 (5 bases). The CDR3 covers 16 residues. Per germline, CDR1 MGHRA and CDR2 YSYEKL. V was cut by 4 bases and J by 8 bases, with 20 bases left in between. The CDR3: CASSLVRVRAGEKLFF. The CDR3 DNA reads TGCGCCAGCAGCCTCGTCAGGGTTCGAGCAGGGGAAAAACTGTTTTTT.

This clone appeared a single time. Distinct nucleotide sequences in the sample also encode this CDR3. V gene TRBV9 combines with J gene TRBJ1-5; D not certain. V lost 2 bases and J 4 bases, leaving 4 bases between the germline ends. The CDR3 extends over 12 amino acids. Germline V gives CDR1 SGDLS, CDR2 YYNGEE. The CDR3 region is CASSVGNQPQHF. The CDR3 DNA sequence: TGTGCCAGCAGCGTTGGGAATCAGCCCCAGCATTTT. Full variable domain (missing parts from reference TRBV9 and TRBJ1-5): DSGVTQTPKHLITATGQRVTLRCSPRSGDLSVYWYQQSLDQGLQFLIQYYNGEERAKGNILERFSAQQFPDLHSELNLSSLELGDSALYFCASSVGNQPQHFGDGTRLSIL.

V usage is TRBV6-4 and J usage is TRBJ1-4; unclear D gene. This CDR3 has 14 residues. Germline V gene lookup returns CDR1 MRHNA and CDR2 SNTAGT. V was clipped by 9 bases and J by 6 bases, with 17 bases between them. CDR3 loop: CASRARAEDEKLFF. CDR3 nucleotide sequence: TGTGCCAGTCGTGCTAGGGCAGAAGATGAAAAACTGTTTTTT.

This sequence joins TRBV19 and TRBJ1-1; 9 nucleotides agree with TRBD1. Germline trimming cut 8 bases from V and 0 bases from J; bases unmatched to any gene: 16. CDR1 LNHDA and CDR2 SQIVND come from the germline V gene (reference sequence). The CDR3 extends over 18 amino acids. DNA of the CDR3: TGTGCCAGTGTTACCCCCGGGACAGGGAGGAGTATGAACACTGAAGCTTTCTTT. It encodes CASVTPGTGRSMNTEAFF.

V is TRBV27 and J is TRBJ1-5; D is undetermined. Germline assignment: CDR1 MNHEY and CDR2 SMNVEV (reference sequence). Trimming cost V 2 bases and J 0 bases, with 11 bases left between them. The CDR3 runs 16 residues. The CDR3 coding sequence is TGTGCCAGCAGTTTAGGTCCCACCTATAGCAATCAGCCCCAGCATTTT. It is translated as CASSLGPTYSNQPQHF.

The rearrangement uses TRBV5-1 and TRBJ2-5; D is possibly TRBD1 or TRBD2 (5 bases each). Between the trimmed V and J ends, which lost 0 bases and 4 bases, there was a span of 19 bases. Germline-derived CDR1 and CDR2 are SGHRS and YFSETQ. This CDR3 is 17 amino acids long. The CDR3 coding sequence is TGCGCCAGCAGCTTGGGCCGGGACGGTAGGTATGGAGAGACCCAGTACTTC. Translating it yields CASSLGRDGRYGETQYF.

This clone was counted once. This chain connects TRBV27 to TRBJ2-3, with D possibly being TRBD2 (6 bases). The CDR3 length is 14 residues. Trimming took 8 bases from V and 4 from J, leaving 16 bases between them. Germline V gene lookup returns CDR1 MNHEY and CDR2 SMNVEV (reference sequence). This CDR3 reads CASLRESGADTQYF. The CDR3 coding sequence is TGTGCCAGCCTCCGGGAGAGCGGCGCAGATACGCAGTATTTT.

This clone was detected only a few times. V and J are TRBV29-1 and TRBJ1-1, with 7 nucleotides matching TRBD1. J was trimmed by 0 bases and V by 4 bases; bases with no gene match: 5. This CDR3 is 14 amino acids long. Germline-derived CDR1 and CDR2 are SQVTM and ANQGSEA. The CDR3 here is CSVVGTVMNTEAFF. The CDR3, as DNA: TGCAGCGTTGTTGGGACAGTCATGAACACTGAAGCTTTCTTT.

This clone has just one count. J is TRBJ1-4 and V is TRBV28, with 8 bases identical to TRBD1. V lost 3 bases, J lost 0 bases, and 9 bases stayed unmatched. This CDR3 is 18 amino acids long. Per the germline V gene, CDR1 is MDHEN and CDR2 is SYDVKM. CDR3 bases: TGTGCCAGCAGTTTGCCCCTTCCAGGGGGCCCAACTAATGAAAAACTGTTTTTT. Encoded protein: CASSLPLPGGPTNEKLFF.

This clone was recorded once. This chain connects TRBV7-9 to TRBJ1-1; tentative D call: TRBD1 (6 bases). This CDR3 region has 13 residues. Germline V gives CDR1 SEHNR, CDR2 FQNEAQ (reference sequence). V was pared by 3 bases and J by 7 bases, with 12 bases between. The CDR3 coding sequence is TGTGCCAGCAGCTTCACAGGGTTAGGTGAAGCTTTCTTT. This sequence encodes CASSFTGLGEAFF.

V usage is TRBV13 and J usage is TRBJ2-7, with D maybe TRBD2 (6 bases). Germline V lookup: CDR1 PRHDT, CDR2 FYEKMQ (reference sequence). The CDR3 has 15 amino acids. V was shortened by 4 bases and J by 6 bases, with 19 bases between the two germline ends. The CDR3 coding sequence is TGTGCCAGCAGCTCGATGGGGGGACGGTTATTCGAGCAGTACTTC. Protein sequence: CASSSMGGRLFEQYF.

As regards this clone: The sample contains more than one DNA sequence encoding this CDR3. V usage is TRBV9 and J usage is TRBJ2-1, with D maybe TRBD2 (6 bases). Germline lookup yields CDR1 SGDLS and CDR2 YYNGEE. CDR3 length equals 16 residues. Between the trimmed V and J ends, which lost 0 bases and 0 bases, there was a span of 10 bases. CDR3 coding DNA: TGTGCCAGCAGCGTAGCTGGGGGGAGCTCCTACAATGAGCAGTTCTTC. It yields the protein CASSVAGGSSYNEQFF.

This rearrangement joins TRBV28 to TRBJ2-7; TRBD2 is a possible D gene (6 bases). The V end was cut by 3 bases, the J end by 0 bases, with 12 bases between. This CDR3 is 15 amino acids long. Germline CDR1 is MDHEN and CDR2 is SYDVKM. The CDR3 spells CASSLGRGSSYEQYF. The CDR3 DNA follows: TGTGCCAGCAGTTTGGGACGGGGGAGCTCCTACGAGCAGTACTTC.

V gene TRBV11-2 combines with J gene TRBJ1-2, with D possibly TRBD1 on 5 matching bases. Trimming took 8 bases from V and 2 from J, leaving 24 bases between them. Germline assignment: CDR1 SGHAT and CDR2 FQNNGV. The CDR3 consists of 17 residues. The chain's CDR3 is CASASYPLRDLNYGYTF. DNA for the CDR3: TGTGCCAGCGCGTCTTACCCCCTCAGGGATTTAAACTATGGCTACACCTTC.

Only a few counts were recorded for this clone. The rearrangement links TRBV7-9 to TRBJ2-7, with D unresolved. Germline CDR1 reads SEHNR; CDR2 reads FQNEAQ (reference sequence). This CDR3 comprises 12 residues. The CDR3 region is CAVLHISYEQYF. The CDR3 DNA follows: TGTGCTGTTTTGCACATTAGCTACGAGCAGTACTTC.

The CDR3 bases are TGTGCCAGTGGCGGGAGAAGCTCCTACGAGCAGTACTTC. It codes for CASGGRSSYEQYF. V is TRBV9 and J is TRBJ2-7; 7 nucleotides line up with TRBD2. Germline lookup yields CDR1 SGDLS and CDR2 YYNGEE. This CDR3 region has 13 residues. Trimming at V came to 8 bases and at J to 0 bases, leaving 5 bases not matched to a gene. Combining the CDR3 with reference TRBV9 and TRBJ2-7 gives the whole variable domain DSGVTQTPKHLITATGQRVTLRCSPRSGDLSVYWYQQSLDQGLQFLIQYYNGEERAKGNILERFSAQQFPDLHSELNLSSLELGDSALYFCASGGRSSYEQYFGPGTRLTVT.

The J gene is TRBJ1-1, the V gene TRBV2; D perhaps matches TRBD1 (6 bases). Germline lookup yields CDR1 SNHLY and CDR2 FYNNEI. This CDR3 is 13 amino acids long. V lost 8 bases and J lost 7, with 17 bases in between. Here the CDR3 DNA reads TGTGCCAGCCATAAGACGAGGGGGGATGAAGCTTTCTTT. It is translated as CASHKTRGDEAFF.

This sequence joins TRBV6-1 and TRBJ2-5, with TRBD1 as a possible D gene (6 bases). The length of the CDR3 is 17 residues. Trimming took off 4 bases at V and 4 bases at J, with 22 bases between the two ends. Germline CDR1 is MNHNS and CDR2 is SASEGT. The CDR3: CASSGDKRSPDIETQYF. The CDR3 bases are TGTGCCAGCAGTGGGGACAAACGGAGCCCTGATATAGAGACCCAGTACTTC.

The chain employs TRBV25-1 and TRBJ2-7; D unclear. Trimming removed 0 bases at V and 4 bases at J, with 10 bases between. Germline loops: CDR1 MGHDK, CDR2 SYGVNS. The CDR3 runs 14 residues. For the CDR3, the DNA is TGTGCCAGCAGTGAATATGACGGCCTGTACGAGCAGTACTTC. Its protein product is CASSEYDGLYEQYF.

The chain couples TRBV7-8 to TRBJ2-7, with TRBD2 matching over 15 bases. The V segment lost 1 base and the J segment 5 bases; nucleotides outside the gene matches: 9. This CDR3 spans 18 amino acids. Germline values: CDR1 SGHVS, CDR2 FQNEAQ. As DNA, the CDR3 is TGTGCCAGCAGCTTAGTCGGACTAGCGGGAGGGCCTTTCGACGAGCAGTACTTC. Protein sequence: CASSLVGLAGGPFDEQYF.

The J gene is TRBJ1-2, the V gene TRBV27; D might be TRBD1 (6 bases). Germline assignment: CDR1 MNHEY and CDR2 SMNVEV (reference sequence). This CDR3 comprises 15 residues. Trimming removed 0 bases from V and 4 bases from J, with 12 bases in between. CDR3 sequence (DNA): TGTGCCAGCAGTTTATCGTACGGGGGCGGCTATGGCTACACCTTC. Amino acids: CASSLSYGGGYGYTF.

The chain joins TRBV5-6 to TRBJ2-3; a weak D match, TRBD2 (6 bases). The ends were cut back, 0 bases at V and 3 bases at J, with 14 bases in the middle. The germline V gene has CDR1 SGHDT and CDR2 YYEEEE. The CDR3 covers 16 residues. The DNA of the CDR3 is TGTGCCAGCAGCTTGGCCAGGGCAGGGAGGACAGATACGCAGTATTTT. Translated: CASSLARAGRTDTQYF.

V usage is TRBV10-3 and J usage is TRBJ2-7; either TRBD1 or TRBD2 may supply D (6 bases each). The CDR3 covers 15 residues. Germline-derived CDR1 and CDR2 are ENHRY and SYGVKD. Trimming left V 2 bases short and J 5 bases short, with 16 bases between. CDR3 sequence reads: CAISEAGPGGHEQYF. The CDR3, as DNA: TGTGCCATCAGTGAGGCCGGGCCCGGGGGCCACGAGCAGTACTTC.